This T cell receptor (beta chain) stems from a study of blood T cell repertoires in COVID-19. The CDR3 sequence is 15 residues long. V gave up 0 bases and J gave up 4 bases, with 10 bases separating them. Germline-derived CDR1 and CDR2 are SGHAT and FQNNGV. Assay used: immunoSEQ multiplex PCR; TCRdb lists only in-frame clones, some missing. The sample lists a few hundred thousand clones; roughly nine tenths were seen once. Cohorts were based on clinical histories the participants reported. V and J are TRBV11-2 and TRBJ1-3; no clear D. The sequencing input was PBMCs or T cells enriched from blood (not recorded which). The receptor was derived from a man younger than 35 who had recovered from COVID-19. The CDR3, as DNA: TGTGCCAGCAGCTTAGAGGGCTTCTGGGGAAACACCATATATTTT. Protein: CASSLEGFWGNTIYF. Based on the CDR3 plus reference TRBV11-2 and TRBJ1-3, the full variable domain is EAGVAQSPRYKIIEKRQSVAFWCNPISGHATLYWYQQILGQGPKLLIQFQNNGVVDDSQLPKDRFSAERLKGVDSTLKIQPAKLEDSAVYLCASSLEGFWGNTIYFGEGSWLTVV.